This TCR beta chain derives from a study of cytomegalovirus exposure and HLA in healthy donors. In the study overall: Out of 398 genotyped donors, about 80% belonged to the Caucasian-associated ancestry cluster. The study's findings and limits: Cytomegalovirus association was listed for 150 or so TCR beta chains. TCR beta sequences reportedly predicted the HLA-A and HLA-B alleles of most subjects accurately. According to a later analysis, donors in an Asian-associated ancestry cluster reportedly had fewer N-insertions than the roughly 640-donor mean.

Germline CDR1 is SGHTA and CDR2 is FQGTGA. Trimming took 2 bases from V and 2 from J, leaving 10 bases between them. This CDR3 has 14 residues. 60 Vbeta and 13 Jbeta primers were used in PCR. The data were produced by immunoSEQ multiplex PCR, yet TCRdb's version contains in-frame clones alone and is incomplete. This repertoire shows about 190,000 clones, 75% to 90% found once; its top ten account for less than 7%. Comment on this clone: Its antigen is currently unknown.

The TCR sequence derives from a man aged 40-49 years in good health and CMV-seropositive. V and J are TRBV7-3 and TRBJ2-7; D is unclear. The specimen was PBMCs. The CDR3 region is CASSLQAAPYEQYF. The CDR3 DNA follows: TGTGCCAGCAGCTTACAGGCAGCTCCCTACGAGCAGTACTTC.